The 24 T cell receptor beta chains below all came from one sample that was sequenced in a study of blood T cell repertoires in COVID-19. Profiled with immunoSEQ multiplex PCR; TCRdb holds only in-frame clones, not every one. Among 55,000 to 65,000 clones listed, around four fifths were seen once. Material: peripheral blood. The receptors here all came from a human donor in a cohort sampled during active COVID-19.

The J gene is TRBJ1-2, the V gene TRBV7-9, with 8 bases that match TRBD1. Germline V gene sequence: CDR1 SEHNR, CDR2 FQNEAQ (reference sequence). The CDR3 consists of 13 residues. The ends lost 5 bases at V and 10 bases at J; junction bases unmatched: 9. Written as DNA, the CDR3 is TGTGCCAGCAGCGGAGACCCGGACAGGGTCTACACCTTC. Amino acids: CASSGDPDRVYTF.

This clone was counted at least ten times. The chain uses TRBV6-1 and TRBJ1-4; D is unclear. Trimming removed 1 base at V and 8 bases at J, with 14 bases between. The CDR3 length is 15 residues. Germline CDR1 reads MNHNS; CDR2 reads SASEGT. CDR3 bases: TGTGCCAGCAGTGAAGTGGGCAGGTCTTGGGAAAAACTGTTTTTT. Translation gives CASSEVGRSWEKLFF.

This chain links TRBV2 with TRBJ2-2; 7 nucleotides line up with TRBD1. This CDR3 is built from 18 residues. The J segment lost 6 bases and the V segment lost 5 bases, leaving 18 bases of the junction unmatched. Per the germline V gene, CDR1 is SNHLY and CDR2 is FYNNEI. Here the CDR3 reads CASSRRPRNGQDPGELFF. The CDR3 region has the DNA TGTGCCAGCAGTCGACGGCCGAGGAATGGACAGGACCCCGGGGAGCTGTTTTTT.

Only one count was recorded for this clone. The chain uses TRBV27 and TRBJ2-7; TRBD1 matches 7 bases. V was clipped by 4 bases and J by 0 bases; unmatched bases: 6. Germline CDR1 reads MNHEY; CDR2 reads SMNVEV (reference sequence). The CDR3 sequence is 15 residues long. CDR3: CASSSRGYSSYEQYF. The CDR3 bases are TGTGCCAGCAGTTCCAGGGGGTACAGCTCCTACGAGCAGTACTTC.

The CDR3: CASGRQGGLDEQFF. The CDR3 DNA is TGTGCTAGTGGCAGACAGGGGGGCCTGGATGAGCAGTTCTTC. The V and J genes are TRBV12-5 and TRBJ2-1; 9 nucleotides line up with TRBD1. Germline V gene data show CDR1 as LGHNT and CDR2 as FRNRAP. The CDR3 totals 14 residues. After removal of 6 bases from V and 8 bases from J, the junction contained 8 bases not matched to a gene.

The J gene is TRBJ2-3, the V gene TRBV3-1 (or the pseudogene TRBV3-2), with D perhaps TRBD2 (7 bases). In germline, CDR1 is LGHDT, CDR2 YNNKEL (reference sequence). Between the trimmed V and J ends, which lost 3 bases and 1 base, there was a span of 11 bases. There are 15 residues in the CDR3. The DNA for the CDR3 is TGTGCCAGCAGCCAGGGGGGGGCAGGCACAGATACGCAGTATTTT. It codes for CASSQGGAGTDTQYF.

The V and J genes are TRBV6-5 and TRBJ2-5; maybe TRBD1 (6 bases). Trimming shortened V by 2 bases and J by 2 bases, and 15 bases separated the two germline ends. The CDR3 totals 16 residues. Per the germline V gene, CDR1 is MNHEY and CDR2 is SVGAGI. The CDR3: CASSYGAGVGQETQYF. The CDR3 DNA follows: TGTGCCAGCAGTTACGGGGCAGGGGTGGGACAAGAGACCCAGTACTTC.

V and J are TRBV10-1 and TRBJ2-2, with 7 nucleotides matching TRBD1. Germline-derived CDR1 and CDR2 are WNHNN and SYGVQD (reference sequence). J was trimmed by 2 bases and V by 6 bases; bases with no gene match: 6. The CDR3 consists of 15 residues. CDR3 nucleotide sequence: TGCGCCAGCAGGCCGGGACAGATTAACACCGGGGAGCTGTTTTTT. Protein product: CASRPGQINTGELFF.

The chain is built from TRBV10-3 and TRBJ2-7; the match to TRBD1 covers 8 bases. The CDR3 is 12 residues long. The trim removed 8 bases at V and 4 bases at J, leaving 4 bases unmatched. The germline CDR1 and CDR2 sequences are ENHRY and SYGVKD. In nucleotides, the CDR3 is TGTGCCATCGGGGGACAGGAGTACGAGCAGTACGTC. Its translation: CAIGGQEYEQYV.

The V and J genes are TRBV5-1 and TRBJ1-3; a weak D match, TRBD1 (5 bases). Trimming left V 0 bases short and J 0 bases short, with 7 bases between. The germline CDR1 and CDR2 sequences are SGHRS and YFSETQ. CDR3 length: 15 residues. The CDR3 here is CASSLVGGSGNTIYF. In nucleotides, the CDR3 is TGCGCCAGCAGCTTGGTGGGGGGCTCTGGAAACACCATATATTTT.

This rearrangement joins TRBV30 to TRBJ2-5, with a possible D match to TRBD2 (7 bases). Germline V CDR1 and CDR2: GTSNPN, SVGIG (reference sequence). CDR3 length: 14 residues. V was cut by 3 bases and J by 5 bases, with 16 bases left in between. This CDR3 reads CAWSAGAGGETQYF. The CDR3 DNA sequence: TGTGCCTGGAGCGCGGGGGCTGGGGGGGAGACCCAGTACTTC.

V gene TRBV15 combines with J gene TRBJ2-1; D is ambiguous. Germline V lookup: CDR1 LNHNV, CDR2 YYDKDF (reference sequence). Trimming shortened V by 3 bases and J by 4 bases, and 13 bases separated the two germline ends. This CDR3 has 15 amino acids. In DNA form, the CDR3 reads TGTGCCACCAGCAGTGTCCGTCTAGGATACAATGAGCAGTTCTTC. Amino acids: CATSSVRLGYNEQFF.

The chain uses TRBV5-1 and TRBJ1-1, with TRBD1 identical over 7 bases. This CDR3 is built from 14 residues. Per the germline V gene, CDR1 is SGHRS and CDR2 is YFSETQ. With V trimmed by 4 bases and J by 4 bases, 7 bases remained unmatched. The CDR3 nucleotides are TGCGCCAGCAGCACAGAACAGGGGCGCACTGAAGCTTTCTTT. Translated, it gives CASSTEQGRTEAFF.

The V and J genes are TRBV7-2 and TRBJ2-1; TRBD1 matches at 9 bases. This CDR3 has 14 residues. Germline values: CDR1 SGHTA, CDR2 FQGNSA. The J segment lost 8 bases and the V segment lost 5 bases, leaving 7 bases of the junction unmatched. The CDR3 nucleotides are TGTGCCAGCAGCCCCCGGGACAGGGTCTATGAGCAGTTCTTC. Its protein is CASSPRDRVYEQFF.

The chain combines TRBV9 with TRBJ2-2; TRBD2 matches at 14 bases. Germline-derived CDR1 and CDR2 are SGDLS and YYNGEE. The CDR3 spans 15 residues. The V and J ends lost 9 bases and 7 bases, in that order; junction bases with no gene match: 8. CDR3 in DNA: TGTGCCAACCCGGGACTAGCGGGGGATATCGGGGAGCTGTTTTTT. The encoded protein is CANPGLAGDIGELFF.

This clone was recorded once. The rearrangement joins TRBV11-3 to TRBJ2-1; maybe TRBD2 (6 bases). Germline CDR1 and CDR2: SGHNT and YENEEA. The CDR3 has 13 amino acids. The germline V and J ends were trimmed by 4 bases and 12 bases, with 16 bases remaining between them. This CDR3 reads CASSSEGSPGQFF. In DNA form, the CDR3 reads TGTGCCAGCAGCTCGGAGGGGTCCCCTGGGCAGTTCTTC.

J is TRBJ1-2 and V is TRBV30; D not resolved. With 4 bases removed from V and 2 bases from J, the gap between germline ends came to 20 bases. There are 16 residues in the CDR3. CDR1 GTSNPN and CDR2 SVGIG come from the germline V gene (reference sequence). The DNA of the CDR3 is TGTGCCTGGATGTTACGGTTAACAATACTAAACTATGGCTACACCTTC. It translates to CAWMLRLTILNYGYTF.

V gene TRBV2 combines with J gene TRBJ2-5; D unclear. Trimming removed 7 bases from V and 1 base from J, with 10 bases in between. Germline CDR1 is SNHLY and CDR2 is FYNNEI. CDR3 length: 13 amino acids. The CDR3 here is CASTRNLQETQYF. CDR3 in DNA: TGTGCCAGCACCAGAAACCTCCAAGAGACCCAGTACTTC. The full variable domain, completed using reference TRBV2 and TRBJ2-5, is EPEVTQTPSHQVTQMGQEVILRCVPISNHLYFYWYRQILGQKVEFLVSFYNNEISEKSEIFDDQFSVERPDGSNFTLKIRSTKLEDSAMYFCASTRNLQETQYFGPGTRLLVL.

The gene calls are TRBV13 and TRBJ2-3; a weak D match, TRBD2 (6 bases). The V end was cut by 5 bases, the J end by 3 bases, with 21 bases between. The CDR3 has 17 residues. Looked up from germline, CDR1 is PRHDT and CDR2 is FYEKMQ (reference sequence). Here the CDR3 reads CASSLTGWGVWTDTQYF. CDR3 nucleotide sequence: TGTGCCAGCAGCCTCACCGGCTGGGGGGTTTGGACAGATACGCAGTATTTT.

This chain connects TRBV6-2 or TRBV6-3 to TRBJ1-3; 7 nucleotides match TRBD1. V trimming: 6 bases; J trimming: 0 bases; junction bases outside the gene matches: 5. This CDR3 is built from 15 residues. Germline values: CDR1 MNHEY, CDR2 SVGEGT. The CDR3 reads CASSRDSSSGNTIYF. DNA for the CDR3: TGTGCCAGCAGCCGGGACAGCAGCTCTGGAAACACCATATATTTT.

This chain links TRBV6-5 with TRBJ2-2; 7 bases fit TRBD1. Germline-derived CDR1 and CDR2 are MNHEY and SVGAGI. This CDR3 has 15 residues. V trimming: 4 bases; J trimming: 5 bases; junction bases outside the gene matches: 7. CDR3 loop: CASSLDRMSTGELFF. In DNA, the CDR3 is TGTGCCAGCAGTTTGGACAGGATGTCTACCGGGGAGCTGTTTTTT.

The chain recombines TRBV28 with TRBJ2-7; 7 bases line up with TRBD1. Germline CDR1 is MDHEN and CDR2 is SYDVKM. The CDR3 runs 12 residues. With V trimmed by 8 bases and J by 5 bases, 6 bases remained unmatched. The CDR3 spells CASRQGRNEQYV. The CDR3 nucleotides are TGTGCCAGCCGACAGGGCCGGAACGAGCAGTACGTC.

The CDR3 DNA sequence: TGTGCCACCAGTGCTGGGACAGGGGCCGCGAACACTGAAGCTTTCTTT. Translated, it gives CATSAGTGAANTEAFF. V is TRBV24-1 and J is TRBJ1-1; 10 nucleotides align to TRBD1. V gave up 5 bases and J gave up 1 base; unmatched junction bases: 6. Germline loops: CDR1 KGHDR, CDR2 SFDVKD. There are 16 residues in the CDR3.

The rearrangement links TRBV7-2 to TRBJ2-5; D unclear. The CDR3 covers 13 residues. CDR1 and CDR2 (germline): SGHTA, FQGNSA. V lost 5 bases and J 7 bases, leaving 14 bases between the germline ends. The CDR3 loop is CASSPVVFGTQYF. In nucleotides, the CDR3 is TGTGCCAGCAGCCCTGTGGTTTTCGGGACCCAGTACTTC. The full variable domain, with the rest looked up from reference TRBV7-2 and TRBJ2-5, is GAGVSQSPSNKVTEKGKDVELRCDPISGHTALYWYRQSLGQGLEFLIYFQGNSAPDKSGLPSDRFSAERTGGSVSTLTIQRTQQEDSAVYLCASSPVVFGTQYFGPGTRLLVL.